A selection of T cell receptor beta chains follows, all from one sample in a study of cytomegalovirus exposure and HLA in healthy donors. TCRdb keeps only in-frame clones here, not all; method: immunoSEQ multiplex PCR. Among more than 130,000 clones listed, about 78% were seen once. Input material: PBMCs. These receptors all come from a male donor in good health and CMV-seronegative. The CDR3 runs from the conserved cysteine through the conserved F or W. The order of the fields is V gene, J gene, clone size, D gene, CDR3 DNA, CDR3 protein. A D gene is named only where the DNA matches it firmly. Clone size is given for some rows only: seen once, a few or many times, or a class if the clone is expanded.

V gene: TRBV19
J gene: TRBJ2-4
clone size: .
D gene: TRBD2
CDR3 DNA: TGTGCCAGTAGTATAGTCGGGTCGGGAGGGTCGGGAAACATTCAGTACTTC
CDR3 protein: CASSIVGSGGSGNIQYF

V gene: TRBV7-2
J gene: TRBJ2-7
clone size: .
D gene: TRBD1
CDR3 DNA: TGTGCCAGCAGCTTTGGACAGGGCGGCTACGAGCAGTACTTC
CDR3 protein: CASSFGQGGYEQYF

V gene: TRBV4-1
J gene: TRBJ2-7
clone size: few
D gene: .
CDR3 DNA: TGCGCCAGCAGCCAAGGGGGCGGCCGCTCCTACGAGCAGTACTTC
CDR3 protein: CASSQGGGRSYEQYF

V gene: TRBV15
J gene: TRBJ1-1
clone size: .
D gene: TRBD1
CDR3 DNA: TGTGCCACCAGCGGTAGACAGGGGGCGCGGACTGAAGCTTTCTTT
CDR3 protein: CATSGRQGARTEAFF

V gene: TRBV6-1
J gene: TRBJ2-7
clone size: .
D gene: TRBD1
CDR3 DNA: TGTGCCAGCAGTGCCGGGGACAGCCCCTACGAGCAGTACTTC
CDR3 protein: CASSAGDSPYEQYF

V gene: TRBV7-7
J gene: TRBJ2-1
clone size: .
D gene: .
CDR3 DNA: TGTGCTAGCAGCCCCGGGCTGGGGGGAAATGAGCAGTTCTTC
CDR3 protein: CASSPGLGGNEQFF

V gene: TRBV5-1
J gene: TRBJ1-1
clone size: once
D gene: .
CDR3 DNA: TGCGCCAGCAGCTTGCGGCAGGGGATTGCGTACACTGAAGCTTTCTTT
CDR3 protein: CASSLRQGIAYTEAFF

V gene: TRBV5-5
J gene: TRBJ1-2
clone size: .
D gene: TRBD1
CDR3 DNA: TGTGCCAGCAGCGAGGGACAGGACTATGGCTACACCTTC
CDR3 protein: CASSEGQDYGYTF

V gene: TRBV9
J gene: TRBJ2-3
clone size: .
D gene: TRBD2
CDR3 DNA: TGTGCCAGCAGCGGCGGGACTAGCGGGAACACAGATACGCAGTATTTT
CDR3 protein: CASSGGTSGNTDTQYF

V gene: TRBV9
J gene: TRBJ1-2
clone size: .
D gene: TRBD1
CDR3 DNA: TGTGCCAGCAGCGTAGCTTCGGACAGGGTGGACTATGGCTACACCTTC
CDR3 protein: CASSVASDRVDYGYTF

V gene: TRBV9
J gene: TRBJ2-7
clone size: .
D gene: .
CDR3 DNA: TGTGCCAGCAGCCCCGGACTGCCCGGGGGAATCCCTTACGAGCAGTACTTC
CDR3 protein: CASSPGLPGGIPYEQYF

V gene: TRBV9
J gene: TRBJ2-7
clone size: .
D gene: .
CDR3 DNA: TGTGCCAGCAGCGTAGGGGCTGGAAGTTTGGAGCAGTACTTC
CDR3 protein: CASSVGAGSLEQYF

V gene: TRBV27
J gene: TRBJ2-3
clone size: .
D gene: TRBD2
CDR3 DNA: TGTGCCAGCAGTTTAGTTCCCGGACTAGCGGCAGATACGCAGTATTTT
CDR3 protein: CASSLVPGLAADTQYF

V gene: TRBV5-6
J gene: TRBJ1-5
clone size: .
D gene: .
CDR3 DNA: TGTGCCAGCAGCGGCCCAGGGGATAGTCAGCCCCAGCATTTT
CDR3 protein: CASSGPGDSQPQHF

V gene: TRBV7-9
J gene: TRBJ2-7
clone size: .
D gene: TRBD1
CDR3 DNA: TGTGCCAGCAGCCCGGGACAGGGTAGCGTATCGGGCTACGAGCAGTACTTC
CDR3 protein: CASSPGQGSVSGYEQYF

V gene: TRBV5-1
J gene: TRBJ1-2
clone size: .
D gene: .
CDR3 DNA: TGCGCCAGCAGCTTAAATTCACTTAACTATGGCTACCCCTTC
CDR3 protein: CASSLNSLNYGYPF

V gene: TRBV11-1
J gene: TRBJ2-1
clone size: .
D gene: .
CDR3 DNA: TGTGCCAGCAGCGAGGGCCGCAATGAGCAGTTCTTC
CDR3 protein: CASSEGRNEQFF

V gene: TRBV5-1
J gene: TRBJ1-1
clone size: .
D gene: TRBD1
CDR3 DNA: TGCGCCAGCAGCTTAAAGTGGGACAGGGGGCAGTACACTGAAGCTTTCTTT
CDR3 protein: CASSLKWDRGQYTEAFF

V gene: TRBV25-1
J gene: TRBJ1-6
clone size: few
D gene: .
CDR3 DNA: TGTGCCACCCAGGCTAGAGTGGGGGGACCTTTCGATAATTCACCCCTCCACTTT
CDR3 protein: CATQARVGGPFDNSPLHF

V gene: TRBV18
J gene: TRBJ1-1
clone size: .
D gene: .
CDR3 DNA: TGTGCCAGCTCACCACGCTTGAAAGGGGAAACTGAAGCTTTCTTT
CDR3 protein: CASSPRLKGETEAFF

V gene: TRBV15
J gene: TRBJ1-2
clone size: .
D gene: .
CDR3 DNA: TGTGCCACCAGCAGAGATGTTGGGGCTGCAGGGTCTGGCTACACCTTC
CDR3 protein: CATSRDVGAAGSGYTF

V gene: TRBV7-2
J gene: TRBJ1-2
clone size: few
D gene: TRBD1
CDR3 DNA: TGTGCCAGCAGCTTCGACAGGGGGCAAGGCTATGGCTACACCTTC
CDR3 protein: CASSFDRGQGYGYTF

V gene: TRBV19
J gene: TRBJ2-6
clone size: .
D gene: .
CDR3 DNA: TGTGCCAGTAGTATTTCCCACAGCCTCTCTGGGGCCAACGTCCTGACTTTC
CDR3 protein: CASSISHSLSGANVLTF

V gene: TRBV10-3
J gene: TRBJ2-7
clone size: once
D gene: .
CDR3 DNA: TGTGCCATCAGTGAGTCTAGTCTGCAGGGGCAGTACTTC
CDR3 protein: CAISESSLQGQYF

V gene: TRBV6-1
J gene: TRBJ2-5
clone size: .
D gene: .
CDR3 DNA: TGTGCCAGCAGAGTAGCGCCGGCCCAAGAGACCCAGTACTTC
CDR3 protein: CASRVAPAQETQYF

V gene: TRBV15
J gene: TRBJ1-6
clone size: .
D gene: TRBD1
CDR3 DNA: TGTGCCACCAGCCGCCGGGACAGGGGACTTAGCTCCTATAATTCACCCCTCCACTTT
CDR3 protein: CATSRRDRGLSSYNSPLHF

V gene: TRBV13
J gene: TRBJ2-3
clone size: once
D gene: TRBD2
CDR3 DNA: TGTGCCAGCAGCAACCTAGCGGGGGGGCCAAGAGATACGCAGTATTTT
CDR3 protein: CASSNLAGGPRDTQYF

V gene: TRBV9
J gene: TRBJ1-1
clone size: .
D gene: .
CDR3 DNA: TGTGCCAGCAGCGTAATGGCCAGGAACACTGAAGCTTTCTTT
CDR3 protein: CASSVMARNTEAFF

V gene: TRBV4-1
J gene: TRBJ1-1
clone size: .
D gene: .
CDR3 DNA: TGCGCCAGCAGCCAGGAAGGGGTGGACACTGAAGCTTTCTTT
CDR3 protein: CASSQEGVDTEAFF

V gene: TRBV11-2
J gene: TRBJ1-4
clone size: .
D gene: .
CDR3 DNA: TGTGCCAGCAGCTTAGGGGCAGGACTGAATGAAAAACTGTTTTTT
CDR3 protein: CASSLGAGLNEKLFF

V gene: TRBV27
J gene: TRBJ1-3
clone size: .
D gene: .
CDR3 DNA: TGTGCCAGCAGGAGGGGAGGGGCCACTACCTCTGGAAACACCATATATTTT
CDR3 protein: CASRRGGATTSGNTIYF

V gene: TRBV30
J gene: TRBJ2-7
clone size: .
D gene: TRBD1
CDR3 DNA: TGTGCCTGGAGTTACCCGGGACAGGGAGTCTCCTACGAGCAGTACTTC
CDR3 protein: CAWSYPGQGVSYEQYF

V gene: TRBV9
J gene: TRBJ2-5
clone size: once
D gene: TRBD2
CDR3 DNA: TGTGCCAGCAGCGTGGACCCCCCGGGGGGGTCCCAAGAGACCCAGTACTTC
CDR3 protein: CASSVDPPGGSQETQYF

V gene: TRBV27
J gene: TRBJ1-4
clone size: .
D gene: .
CDR3 DNA: TGTGCCAGCAGTTTCGGAGGCCTTAATGAAAGACTGTTTTTT
CDR3 protein: CASSFGGLNERLFF

V gene: TRBV6-1
J gene: TRBJ1-5
clone size: .
D gene: .
CDR3 DNA: TGTGCCAGCAGTGTAGGGACTCTCAATCAGCCCCAGCATTTT
CDR3 protein: CASSVGTLNQPQHF

V gene: TRBV29-1
J gene: TRBJ2-5
clone size: once
D gene: .
CDR3 DNA: TGCAGCGTTGAAGGGGGAGGAAAATTAGGGACCCAGTACTTC
CDR3 protein: CSVEGGGKLGTQYF

V gene: TRBV7-8
J gene: TRBJ1-2
clone size: .
D gene: .
CDR3 DNA: TGTGCCAGCAGCTTATCGGAACAGTCCCTTGGCTACACCTTC
CDR3 protein: CASSLSEQSLGYTF